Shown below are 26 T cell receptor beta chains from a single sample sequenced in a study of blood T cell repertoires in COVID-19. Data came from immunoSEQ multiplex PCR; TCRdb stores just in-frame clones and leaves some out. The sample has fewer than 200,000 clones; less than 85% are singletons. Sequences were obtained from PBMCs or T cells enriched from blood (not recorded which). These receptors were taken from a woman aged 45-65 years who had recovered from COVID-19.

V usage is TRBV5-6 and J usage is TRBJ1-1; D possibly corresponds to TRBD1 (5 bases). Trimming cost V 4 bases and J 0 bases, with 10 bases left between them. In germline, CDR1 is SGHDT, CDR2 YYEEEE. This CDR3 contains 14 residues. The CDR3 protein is CASSREGLNTEAFF. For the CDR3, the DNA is TGTGCCAGCAGCAGGGAGGGGTTGAACACTGAAGCTTTCTTT.

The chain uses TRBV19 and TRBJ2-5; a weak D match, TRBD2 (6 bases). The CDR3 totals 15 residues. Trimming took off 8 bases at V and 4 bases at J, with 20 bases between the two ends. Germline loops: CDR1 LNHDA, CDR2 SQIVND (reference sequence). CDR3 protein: CASGASATRGETQYF. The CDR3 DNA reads TGTGCCAGTGGGGCTAGCGCCACTAGGGGAGAGACCCAGTACTTC. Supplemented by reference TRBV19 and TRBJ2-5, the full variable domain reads DGGITQSPKYLFRKEGQNVTLSCEQNLNHDAMYWYRQDPGQGLRLIYYSQIVNDFQKGDIAEGYSVSREKKESFPLTVTSAQKNPTAFYLCASGASATRGETQYFGPGTRLLVL.

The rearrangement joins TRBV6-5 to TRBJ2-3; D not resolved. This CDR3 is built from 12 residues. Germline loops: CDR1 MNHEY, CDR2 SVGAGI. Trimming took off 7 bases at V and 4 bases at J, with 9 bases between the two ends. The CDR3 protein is CASTRLADTQYF. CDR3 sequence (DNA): TGTGCCAGCACCAGACTTGCAGATACGCAGTATTTT.

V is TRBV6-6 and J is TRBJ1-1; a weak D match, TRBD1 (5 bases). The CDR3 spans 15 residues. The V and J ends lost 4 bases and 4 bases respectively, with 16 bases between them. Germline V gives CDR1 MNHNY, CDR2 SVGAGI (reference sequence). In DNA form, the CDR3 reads TGTGCCAGCAGTTCCCAGGGAAGGCCGGGCACTGAAGCTTTCTTT. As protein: CASSSQGRPGTEAFF.

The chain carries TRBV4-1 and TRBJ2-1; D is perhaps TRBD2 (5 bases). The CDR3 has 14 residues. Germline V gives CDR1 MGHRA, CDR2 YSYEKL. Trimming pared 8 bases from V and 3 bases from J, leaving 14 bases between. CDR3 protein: CASRGSESYNEQFF. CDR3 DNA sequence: TGCGCCAGCCGAGGTAGCGAGAGCTACAATGAGCAGTTCTTC.

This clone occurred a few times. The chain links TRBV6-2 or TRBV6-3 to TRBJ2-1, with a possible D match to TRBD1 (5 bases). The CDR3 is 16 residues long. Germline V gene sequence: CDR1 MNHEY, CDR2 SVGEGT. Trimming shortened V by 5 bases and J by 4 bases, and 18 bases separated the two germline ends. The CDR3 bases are TGTGCCAGCAGTACTTTACAGGTCCTGGGGTACAATGAGCAGTTCTTC. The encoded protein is CASSTLQVLGYNEQFF.

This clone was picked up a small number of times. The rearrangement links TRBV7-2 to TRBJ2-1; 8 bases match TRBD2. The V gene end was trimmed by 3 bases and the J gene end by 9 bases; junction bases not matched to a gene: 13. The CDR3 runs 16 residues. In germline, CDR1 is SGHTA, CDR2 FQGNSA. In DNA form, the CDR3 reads TGTGCCAGCAGCTTCACGCCGGTAGCGGGAATGGGTGAGCAGTTCTTC. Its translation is CASSFTPVAGMGEQFF.

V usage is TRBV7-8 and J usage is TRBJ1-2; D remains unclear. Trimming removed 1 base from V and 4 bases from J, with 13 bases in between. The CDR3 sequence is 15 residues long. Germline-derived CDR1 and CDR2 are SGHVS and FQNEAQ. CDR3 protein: CASSLEARQTYGYTF. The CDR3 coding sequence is TGTGCCAGCAGCTTAGAAGCGCGGCAGACCTATGGCTACACCTTC.

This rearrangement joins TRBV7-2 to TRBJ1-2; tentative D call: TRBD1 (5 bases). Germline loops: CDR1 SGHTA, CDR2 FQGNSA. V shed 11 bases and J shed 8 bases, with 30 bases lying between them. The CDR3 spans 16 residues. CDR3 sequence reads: CAGEGTGVWVLKGYTF. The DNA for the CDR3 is TGTGCCGGAGAGGGGACGGGGGTATGGGTGTTAAAGGGCTACACCTTC.

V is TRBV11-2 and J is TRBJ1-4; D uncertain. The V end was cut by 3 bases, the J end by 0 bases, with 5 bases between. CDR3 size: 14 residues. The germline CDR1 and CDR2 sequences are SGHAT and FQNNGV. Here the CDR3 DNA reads TGTGCCAGCAGCTTCACTACAACTAATGAAAAACTGTTTTTT. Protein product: CASSFTTTNEKLFF.

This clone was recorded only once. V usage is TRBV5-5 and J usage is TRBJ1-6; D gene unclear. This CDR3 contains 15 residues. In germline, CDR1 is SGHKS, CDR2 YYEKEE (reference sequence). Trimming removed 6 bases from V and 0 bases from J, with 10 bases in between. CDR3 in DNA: TGTGCCAGCACCCCAGGTAGCTCCTATAATTCACCCCTCCACTTT. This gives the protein CASTPGSSYNSPLHF.

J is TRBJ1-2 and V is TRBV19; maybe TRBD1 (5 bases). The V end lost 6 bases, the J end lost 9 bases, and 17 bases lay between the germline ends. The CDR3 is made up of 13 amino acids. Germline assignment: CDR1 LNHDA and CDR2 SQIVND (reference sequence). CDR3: CASRDNTGSRYTF. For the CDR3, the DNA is TGTGCCAGTAGGGATAATACAGGTTCCCGCTACACCTTC.

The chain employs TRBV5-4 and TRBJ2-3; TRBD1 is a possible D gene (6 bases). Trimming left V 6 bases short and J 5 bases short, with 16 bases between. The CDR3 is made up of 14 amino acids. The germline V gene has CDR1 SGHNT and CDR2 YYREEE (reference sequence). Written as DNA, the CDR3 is TGTGCCAGCACCCCAGGACAGCCGGGAGATACGCAGTATTTT. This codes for CASTPGQPGDTQYF.

CDR3 nucleotides: TGTGCCAGCAGCTTTGACAGGCCTACATATGGCTACACCTTC. Translating gives CASSFDRPTYGYTF. V gene TRBV7-9 combines with J gene TRBJ1-2, with D possibly being TRBD1 (6 bases). This CDR3 region has 14 residues. The ends were cut back, 3 bases at V and 5 bases at J, with 13 bases in the middle. Germline CDR1 and CDR2: SEHNR and FQNEAQ (reference sequence).

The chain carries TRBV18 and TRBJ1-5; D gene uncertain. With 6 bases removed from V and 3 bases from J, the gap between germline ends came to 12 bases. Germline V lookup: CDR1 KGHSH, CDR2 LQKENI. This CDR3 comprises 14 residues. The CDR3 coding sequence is TGTGCCAGCTCCCCCCCCGGACTCAATCAGCCCCAGCATTTT. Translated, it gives CASSPPGLNQPQHF.

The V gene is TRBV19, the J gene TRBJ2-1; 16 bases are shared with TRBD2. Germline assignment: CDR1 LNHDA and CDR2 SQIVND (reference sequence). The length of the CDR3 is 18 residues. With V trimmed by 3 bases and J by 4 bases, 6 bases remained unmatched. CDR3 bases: TGTGCCAGTAGTATCGGGACTAGCGGGGGGGAAGGGTACAATGAGCAGTTCTTC. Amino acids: CASSIGTSGGEGYNEQFF.

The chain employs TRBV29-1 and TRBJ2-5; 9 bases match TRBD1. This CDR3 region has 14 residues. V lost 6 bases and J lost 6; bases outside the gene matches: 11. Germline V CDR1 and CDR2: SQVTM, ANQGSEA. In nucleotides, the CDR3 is TGCAGCGTACAAACAGGGGGCGCAGGAAAGACCCAGTACTTC. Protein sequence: CSVQTGGAGKTQYF.

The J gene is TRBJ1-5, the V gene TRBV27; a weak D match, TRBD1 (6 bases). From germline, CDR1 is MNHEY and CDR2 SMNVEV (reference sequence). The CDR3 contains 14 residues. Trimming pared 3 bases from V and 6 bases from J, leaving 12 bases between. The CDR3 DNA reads TGTGCCAGCAGTTTTAGGGGGTCTAGTCAGCCCCAGCATTTT. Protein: CASSFRGSSQPQHF.

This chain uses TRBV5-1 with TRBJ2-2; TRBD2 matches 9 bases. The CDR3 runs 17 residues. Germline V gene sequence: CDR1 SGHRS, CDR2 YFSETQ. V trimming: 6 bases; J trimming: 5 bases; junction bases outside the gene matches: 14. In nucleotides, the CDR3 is TGCGCCAGCAAATATCAAGCGGGGGGCCCCCTGACCGGGGAGCTGTTTTTT. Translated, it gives CASKYQAGGPLTGELFF.

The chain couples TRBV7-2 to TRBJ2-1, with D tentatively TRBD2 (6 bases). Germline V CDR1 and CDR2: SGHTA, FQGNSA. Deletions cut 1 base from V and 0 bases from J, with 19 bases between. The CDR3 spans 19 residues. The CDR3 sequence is CASSLESGPGRPSYNEQFF. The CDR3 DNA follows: TGTGCCAGCAGCTTAGAGAGCGGGCCCGGGCGCCCCTCCTACAATGAGCAGTTCTTC.

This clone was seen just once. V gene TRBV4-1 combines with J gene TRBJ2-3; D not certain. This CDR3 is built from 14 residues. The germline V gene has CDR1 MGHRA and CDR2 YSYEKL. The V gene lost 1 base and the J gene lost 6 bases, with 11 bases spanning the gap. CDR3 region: CASSQAQSADTQYF. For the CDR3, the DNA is TGCGCCAGCAGCCAAGCCCAATCCGCGGATACGCAGTATTTT.

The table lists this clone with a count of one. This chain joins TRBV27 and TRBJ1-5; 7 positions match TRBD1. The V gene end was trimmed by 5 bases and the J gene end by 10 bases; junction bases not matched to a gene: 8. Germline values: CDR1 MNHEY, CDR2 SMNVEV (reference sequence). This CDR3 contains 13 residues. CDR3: CASSTLTGIPQHF. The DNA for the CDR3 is TGTGCCAGCAGTACCTTGACAGGGATACCCCAGCATTTT.

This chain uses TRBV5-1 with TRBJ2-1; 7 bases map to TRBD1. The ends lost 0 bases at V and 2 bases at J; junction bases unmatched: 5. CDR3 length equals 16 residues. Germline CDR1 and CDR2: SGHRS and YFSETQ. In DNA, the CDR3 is TGCGCCAGCAGCTTGGCCCTTGGGACAGCCTACAATGAGCAGTTCTTC. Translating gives CASSLALGTAYNEQFF.

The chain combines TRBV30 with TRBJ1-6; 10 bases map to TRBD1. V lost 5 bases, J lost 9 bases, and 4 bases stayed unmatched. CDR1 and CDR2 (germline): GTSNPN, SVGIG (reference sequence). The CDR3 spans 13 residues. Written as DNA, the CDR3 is TGTGCCTGGTGGACAGGGGGATCTTCACCCCTCCACTTT. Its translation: CAWWTGGSSPLHF.

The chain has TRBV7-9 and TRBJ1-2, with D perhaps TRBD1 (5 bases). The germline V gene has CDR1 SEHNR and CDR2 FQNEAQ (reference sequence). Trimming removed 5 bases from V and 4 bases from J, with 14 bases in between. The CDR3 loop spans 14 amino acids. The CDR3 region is CASSAMGGIYGYTF. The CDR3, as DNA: TGTGCCAGCAGCGCCATGGGGGGGATCTATGGCTACACCTTC.

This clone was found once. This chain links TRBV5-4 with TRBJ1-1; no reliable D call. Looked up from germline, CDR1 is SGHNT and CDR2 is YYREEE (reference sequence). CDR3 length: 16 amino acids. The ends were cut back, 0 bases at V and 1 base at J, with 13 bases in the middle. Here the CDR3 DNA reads TGTGCCAGCAGCTTGGGAAGCCCTTATTCGAACACTGAAGCTTTCTTT. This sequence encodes CASSLGSPYSNTEAFF. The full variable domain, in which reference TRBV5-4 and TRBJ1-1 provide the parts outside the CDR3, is ETGVTQSPTHLIKTRGQQVTLRCSSQSGHNTVSWYQQALGQGPQFIFQYYREEENGRGNFPPRFSGLQFPNYSSELNVNALELDDSALYLCASSLGSPYSNTEAFFGQGTRLTVV.